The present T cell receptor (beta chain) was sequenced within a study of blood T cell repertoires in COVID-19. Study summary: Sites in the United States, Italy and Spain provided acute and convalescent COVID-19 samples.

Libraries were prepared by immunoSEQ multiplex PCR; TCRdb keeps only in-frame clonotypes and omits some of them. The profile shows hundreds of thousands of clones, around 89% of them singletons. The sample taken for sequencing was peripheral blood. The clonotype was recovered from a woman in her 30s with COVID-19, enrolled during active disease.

The CDR3 DNA reads as TGTGCCAGCTCACCATGGGACAGGGGACGCAATGAGCAGTTCTTC. This translates into CASSPWDRGRNEQFF. V is TRBV18 and J is TRBJ2-1; 10 bases fit TRBD1. V shed 2 bases and J 6 bases; nucleotides not matched to a gene: 4. Germline V lookup: CDR1 KGHSH, CDR2 LQKENI. CDR3 length equals 15 residues.